This T cell receptor (beta chain) originates from a study of blood T cell repertoires in COVID-19. Produced via immunoSEQ multiplex PCR; TCRdb's table is partial and in-frame only. The sample has around 9,900 clones, roughly 79% seen once. This CDR3 has 19 amino acids. Germline assignment: CDR1 SGHNT and CDR2 YYREEE (reference sequence). V dropped 4 bases and J dropped 2; count of bases not matched to a gene: 14. This chain links TRBV5-4 with TRBJ1-4, with 10 bases lining up with TRBD1. The sequence was obtained from a human donor in a cohort sampled during active COVID-19. The sequencing sample was made of peripheral blood. The CDR3 region is CASSITRDRGYYTNEKLFF. The CDR3 DNA reads as TGTGCCAGCAGCATAACCCGGGACAGGGGTTACTATACTAATGAAAAACTGTTTTTT.